Shown below are 11 T cell receptor beta chains from a single sample sequenced in a study of CD8 T cells in ankylosing spondylitis. These receptors have no identified antigens. General observations from the study: Blood of patients with ankylosing spondylitis appeared to be characterized by a TCR beta motif of about 8 highly homologous variants.

TCRdb processed the 5' RACE reads anew with MiXCR; each CDR3 protein has one entry. The sample holds about 390,000 distinct CDR3 sequences, around 24% seen once. Sample: blood, either unsorted or a sorted T cell fraction (not recorded which). The receptor source for this set is a male donor with ankylosing spondylitis.

This clonotype was seen more than once but under ten times. This rearrangement joins TRBV7-2 to TRBJ2-7, with 7 bases matching TRBD2. J was trimmed by 3 bases and V by 8 bases; bases with no gene match: 10. CDR1 is SGHTA, CDR2 FQGNSA, per germline. The CDR3 loop spans 14 amino acids. The CDR3 spells CASVMGGSDYEQYF. The DNA of the CDR3 is TGTGCCAGCGTAATGGGCGGGAGTGACTACGAGCAGTACTTC.

This chain uses TRBV18 with TRBJ2-1; 11 positions match TRBD2. The CDR3 is 17 residues long. The V gene end was trimmed by 2 bases and the J gene end by 9 bases; junction bases not matched to a gene: 12. Germline loops: CDR1 KGHSH, CDR2 LQKENI. CDR3 sequence: CASSPGALAGVIGEQFF. CDR3 bases: TGTGCCAGCTCACCAGGTGCACTAGCGGGAGTAATAGGTGAGCAGTTCTTC. Full variable domain (rest looked up from reference TRBV18 and TRBJ2-1): NAGVMQNPRHLVRRRGQEARLRCSPMKGHSHVYWYRQLPEEGLKFMVYLQKENIIDESGMPKERFSAEFPKEGPSILRIQQVVRGDSAAYFCASSPGALAGVIGEQFFGPGTRLTVL.

The V gene is TRBV7-9, the J gene TRBJ1-1; no definite D call. Trimming left V 5 bases short and J 1 base short, with 17 bases between. The CDR3 loop spans 16 amino acids. Per the germline V gene, CDR1 is SEHNR and CDR2 is FQNEAQ (reference sequence). Written as DNA, the CDR3 is TGTGCCAGCAGCGTTAACCCCCAACACTGGAACACTGAAGCTTTCTTT. Encoded protein: CASSVNPQHWNTEAFF.

In this sample, this clonotype turned up many times. The gene calls are TRBV11-2 and TRBJ2-1; a possible D gene is TRBD2 (5 bases). The V gene's germline CDR1 is SGHAT and CDR2 FQNNGV. The CDR3 covers 15 residues. V was clipped by 5 bases and J by 2 bases, with 13 bases between them. This CDR3 reads CASSPVTSPYNEQFF. For the CDR3, the DNA is TGTGCCAGCAGCCCCGTTACTAGTCCCTACAATGAGCAGTTCTTC.

The V and J genes are TRBV10-1 and TRBJ2-5; the match to TRBD1 covers 12 bases. CDR3 length: 15 amino acids. J gave up 3 bases and V 4 bases, and 3 bases lay outside the gene matches. Germline values: CDR1 WNHNN, CDR2 SYGVQD (reference sequence). CDR3 DNA sequence: TGCGCCAGCAGTGCAGGGACAGGGGGCGAAGAGACCCAGTACTTC. It translates to CASSAGTGGEETQYF.

V usage is TRBV4-3 and J usage is TRBJ1-2; D gene unclear. CDR3 length: 13 amino acids. The V end lost 0 bases, the J end lost 8 bases, and 10 bases lay between the germline ends. CDR1 is LGHNA and CDR2 is YSLEER in the germline V gene. CDR3 residues: CASSQDSSGGYTF. The DNA of the CDR3 is TGCGCCAGCAGCCAAGATTCTAGTGGGGGCTACACCTTC.

This clonotype has only a few counts. This CDR3 is CASSSKPRGTTYNEQFF. Here the CDR3 DNA reads TGTGCCAGCAGCTCGAAACCGCGCGGTACCACCTACAATGAGCAGTTCTTC. This chain connects TRBV7-9 to TRBJ2-1; D uncertain. Germline V gene lookup returns CDR1 SEHNR and CDR2 FQNEAQ (reference sequence). The CDR3 runs to 17 residues. The V and J ends lost 4 bases and 2 bases respectively, with 18 bases between them.

The chain joins TRBV5-1 to TRBJ2-1; the match to TRBD1 covers 8 bases. Germline V lookup: CDR1 SGHRS, CDR2 YFSETQ. The CDR3 extends over 17 amino acids. Losses at the gene ends were 0 bases for V and 4 bases for J; bases not matched to a gene: 9. Here the CDR3 reads CASSLGITGGQYNEQFF. CDR3 in DNA: TGCGCCAGCAGCTTGGGCATAACAGGGGGGCAATACAATGAGCAGTTCTTC. Together with reference TRBV5-1 and TRBJ2-1, the CDR3 gives the full variable domain: KAGVTQTPRYLIKTRGQQVTLSCSPISGHRSVSWYQQTPGQGLQFLFEYFSETQRNKGNFPGRFSGRQFSNSRSEMNVSTLELGDSALYLCASSLGITGGQYNEQFFGPGTRLTVL.

The V gene is TRBV12-3 or TRBV12-4, the J gene TRBJ2-7, with 15 bases fitting TRBD2. Trimming took 4 bases from V and 4 from J; bases not matched to a gene: 2. The CDR3 spans 15 residues. The CDR3 nucleotides read TGTGCCAGCAGTTCGGGACTAGCGGGAGGTTACGAGCAGTACTTC. Translation gives CASSSGLAGGYEQYF.

Only a few counts were recorded for this clonotype. The chain carries TRBV10-3 and TRBJ2-7; TRBD2 agrees at 9 bases. The CDR3 has 16 amino acids. Germline-derived CDR1 and CDR2 are ENHRY and SYGVKD. Trimming took 1 base from V and 0 from J; bases not matched to a gene: 4. For the CDR3, the DNA is TGTGCCATCAGTGAGTTCCTTAGCGGGAGCTCCTACGAGCAGTACTTC. This gives the protein CAISEFLSGSSYEQYF.

This clonotype turned up a few times. The rearrangement joins TRBV5-1 to TRBJ2-2, with 9 nucleotides matching TRBD1. The germline V gene has CDR1 SGHRS and CDR2 YFSETQ. The V and J ends lost 4 bases and 2 bases, in that order; junction bases with no gene match: 6. This CDR3 comprises 16 residues. The CDR3, as DNA: TGCGCCAGCAGCAGGGGGACAGGGCAAAACACCGGGGAGCTGTTTTTT. Amino acid sequence: CASSRGTGQNTGELFF.